A single sample gave rise to the 30 T cell receptor beta chains below, sequenced in a study of T cells in Graves' hyperthyroidism and ophthalmopathy. Researchers took RNA transcripts and amplified the TCR beta CDR3 regions from them. First-round RT-PCR of the TCR CDR3 relied on the HTBI primer set. Each CDR3 protein is one row after TCRdb ran MiXCR on the multiplex PCR reads. Among 500,000 to 600,000 distinct CDR3 sequences, 40% to 55% were seen once, and the ten largest hold around 19%. Material for sequencing was peripheral blood or thyroid tissue (not recorded which). These receptors came from an adult woman with Graves' disease, either hyperthyroidism or ophthalmopathy (not recorded which).

The chain uses TRBV7-9 and TRBJ2-7; no firm D call. Germline V gene data show CDR1 as SEHNR and CDR2 as FQNEAQ (reference sequence). Between the trimmed V and J ends, which lost 5 bases and 0 bases, there was a span of 11 bases. The CDR3 runs 14 residues. The CDR3, as DNA: TGTGCCAGCAGCATTACACCGAGCTCCTACGAGCAGTACTTC. Amino acid sequence: CASSITPSSYEQYF.

The sample holds many counts of this clonotype. The rearrangement uses TRBV20-1 and TRBJ1-6, with D uncertain. Germline-derived CDR1 and CDR2 are DFQATT and SNEGSKA (reference sequence). The CDR3 is 15 amino acids. Trimming cost V 0 bases and J 8 bases, with 14 bases left between them. The CDR3 nucleotides are TGCAGTGCTAGAGAAGACCCGGCGCGCGATTCACCCCTCCACTTT. As protein: CSAREDPARDSPLHF.

On this clonotype itself: This clone may be a read error of a much larger clone one base away. The chain combines TRBV6-5 with TRBJ1-2, with 8 bases identical to TRBD1. Germline V gene data show CDR1 as MNHEY and CDR2 as SVGAGI. CDR3 length: 13 amino acids. The CDR3 region has the DNA TGTGCCAACAGTTACGGTGACAGGGGAGGCTACACCTTC. Translation: CANSYGDRGGYTF.

This clonotype has a handful of counts. One end of the junction varies from germline; a read error may be responsible. The chain joins TRBV10-1 to TRBJ2-7; TRBD2 agrees at 13 bases. This CDR3 is 17 amino acids long. Germline V CDR1 and CDR2: WNHNN, SYGVQD (reference sequence). CDR3 loop: CASSDLRTSGSYYEQYF. Here the CDR3 DNA reads TGTGCCAGCTCTGATCTAAGGACTAGCGGGAGTTATTACGAGCAGTACTTC.

This clonotype was detected only a few times. The gene calls are TRBV7-2 and TRBJ2-5, with 8 nucleotides matching TRBD1. The CDR3 length is 14 residues. The V gene's germline CDR1 is SGHTA and CDR2 FQGNSA. Unmatched junction bases numbered 2, after V lost 4 bases and J lost 1 base. CDR3 in DNA: TGTGCCAGCAGCTACGGACAGGGCCAAGAGACCCAGTACTTC. This codes for CASSYGQGQETQYF.

CDR3 sequence (DNA): TGTGCCACCAGCAGAGCTTCCAATACCGGGACAGGGTCAAACGAGCAGTACTTC. Residues: CATSRASNTGTGSNEQYF. The chain recombines TRBV15 with TRBJ2-7, with 9 bases aligning to TRBD1. This CDR3 region has 18 residues. V was pared by 1 base and J by 5 bases, with 15 bases of the junction left unmatched. Germline V gene sequence: CDR1 LNHNV, CDR2 YYDKDF (reference sequence).

V gene TRBV7-2 combines with J gene TRBJ2-5, with a weak D call TRBD2 (6 bases). Germline V lookup: CDR1 SGHTA, CDR2 FQGNSA. The CDR3 totals 18 residues. The V gene lost 5 bases and the J gene lost 5 bases, with 27 bases spanning the gap. The CDR3 nucleotides are TGTGCCAGCAGCCCCCGAACCCCTAGCGTGGGGGAGGCGGAGACCCAGTACTTC. This gives the protein CASSPRTPSVGEAETQYF. Complete variable domain (other parts from reference TRBV7-2 and TRBJ2-5): GAGVSQSPSNKVTEKGKDVELRCDPISGHTALYWYRQSLGQGLEFLIYFQGNSAPDKSGLPSDRFSAERTGGSVSTLTIQRTQQEDSAVYLCASSPRTPSVGEAETQYFGPGTRLLVL.

The rearrangement uses TRBV12-3 or TRBV12-4 and TRBJ2-5; either TRBD1 or TRBD2 may fit D (5 bases each). The CDR3 spans 15 residues. Trimming left V 2 bases short and J 9 bases short, with 19 bases between. CDR3 region: CASSLFGGWSQPQYF. CDR3 sequence (DNA): TGTGCCAGCAGTTTATTTGGGGGATGGTCTCAGCCCCAGTACTTC.

This clonotype was seen many times. The chain uses TRBV7-2 and TRBJ1-1; possibly TRBD1 for D (6 bases). Trimming removed 2 bases at V and 9 bases at J, with 13 bases between. CDR1 is SGHTA and CDR2 is FQGNSA in the germline V gene. CDR3 length: 13 amino acids. CDR3 in DNA: TGTGCCAGCAGCTTAAACAGGGTAGGAAAAGCTTTCTTT. Encoded protein: CASSLNRVGKAFF.

The chain recombines TRBV11-1 with TRBJ2-2; 7 nucleotides align to TRBD1. Trimming at V came to 11 bases and at J to 0 bases, leaving 6 bases not matched to a gene. Per the germline V gene, CDR1 is SGHAT and CDR2 is FQDESV (reference sequence). This CDR3 has 14 amino acids. Written as DNA, the CDR3 is TGTGCCCCGTACAGGGGAGCGAACACCGGGGAGCTGTTTTTT. Translated, it gives CAPYRGANTGELFF.

This clonotype was detected a few times. This chain uses TRBV6-5 with TRBJ1-6, with no clear D. The V end lost 6 bases, the J end lost 2 bases, and 26 bases lay between the germline ends. This CDR3 spans 20 amino acids. Per germline, CDR1 MNHEY and CDR2 SVGAGI. The CDR3 spells CASSHGRAADPPTYNSPLHF. DNA of the CDR3: TGTGCCAGCAGCCATGGTCGGGCAGCCGACCCCCCGACCTATAATTCACCCCTCCACTTT.

A remark on this clonotype: This sequence may be a read error, since a much larger clone differs from it by one base. Because it lacks the conserved phenylalanine or tryptophan at the end, this CDR3 is likely a read error. The chain uses TRBV5-4 and TRBJ2-7; D is ambiguous. This CDR3 contains 14 residues. Germline CDR1 is SGHNT and CDR2 is YYREEE (reference sequence). Trimming cost V 4 bases and J 0 bases, with 11 bases left between them. The CDR3 nucleotides are TGTGCCAGCAGCCCTGGGCTCTCCTCCTACGAGCAGTACCTC. Translating it yields CASSPGLSSYEQYL.

As regards this clonotype: The conserved phenylalanine or tryptophan is not found at the CDR3 terminus, so this likely reflects a read error. No DNA is shown, since the ends of the CDR3 on it are uncertain; the CDR3 is the one TCRdb lists. The chain carries TRBV10-3 and TRBJ2-7. The CDR3 totals 9 residues, both ends included. The germline gives CDR1 ENHRY, CDR2 SYGVKD. The CDR3 spells CAISERQNT.

This clonotype showed up many times. This rearrangement joins TRBV5-1 to TRBJ2-2, with 8 positions matching TRBD1. Per the germline V gene, CDR1 is SGHRS and CDR2 is YFSETQ. Trimming at V came to 5 bases and at J to 4 bases, leaving 7 bases not matched to a gene. CDR3 length equals 15 residues. The CDR3 nucleotides read TGCGCCAGCAGATCTAGACAGGGGAGCACCGGGGAGCTGTTTTTT. Translation gives CASRSRQGSTGELFF.

This clonotype was detected many times. V gene TRBV2 combines with J gene TRBJ1-2, with 7 bases that match TRBD1. The V gene's germline CDR1 is SNHLY and CDR2 FYNNEI. The junction had 12 bases not matched to a gene; V was cut back by 7 bases and J by 4 bases. The CDR3 has 15 residues. This chain's CDR3 is CASKARDRLSYGYTF. The CDR3 nucleotides are TGTGCCAGCAAGGCCCGGGACAGATTGTCCTATGGCTACACCTTC.

The J gene is TRBJ1-1, the V gene TRBV29-1; TRBD1 agrees at 7 bases. V lost 5 bases, J lost 6 bases, and 6 bases stayed unmatched. This CDR3 spans 12 amino acids. From germline, CDR1 is SQVTM and CDR2 ANQGSEA. The CDR3 DNA sequence: TGCAGCGTTACCAACAGGGGCGCTGAAGCTTTCTTT. Residues: CSVTNRGAEAFF. The entire variable domain, with the rest obtained from reference TRBV29-1 and TRBJ1-1, is as follows: SAVISQKPSRDICQRGTSLTIQCQVDSQVTMMFWYRQQPGQSLTLIATANQGSEATYESGFVIDKFPISRPNLTFSTLTVSNMSPEDSSIYLCSVTNRGAEAFFGQGTRLTVV.

V gene TRBV28 combines with J gene TRBJ1-1; a weak D match, TRBD1 (5 bases). CDR1 MDHEN and CDR2 SYDVKM come from the germline V gene. There are 16 residues in the CDR3. V lost 2 bases, J lost 0 bases, and 13 bases lay in between. CDR3 amino acids: CASSLGGSRVNTEAFF. The CDR3 DNA is TGTGCCAGCAGTTTAGGGGGGAGTAGGGTGAACACTGAAGCTTTCTTT.

V usage is TRBV19 and J usage is TRBJ2-3; 8 bases match TRBD2. The CDR3 contains 15 residues. Unmatched junction bases numbered 11, after V lost 1 base and J lost 11 bases. Per germline, CDR1 LNHDA and CDR2 SQIVND (reference sequence). This chain's CDR3 is CASSIAGGVWNEQYF. For the CDR3, the DNA is TGTGCCAGTAGTATAGCGGGAGGGGTATGGAATGAGCAGTATTTT.

A word on this clonotype: An end of the junction differs from the germline gene, which may be a read error. The chain recombines TRBV5-1 with TRBJ2-7; D is possibly TRBD1 (5 bases). The CDR3 consists of 16 residues. Germline V gives CDR1 SGHRS, CDR2 YFSETQ. The CDR3 loop reads CASSQDTQGGDYEQYF. In DNA form, the CDR3 reads TGTGCCAGCAGCCAAGATACCCAGGGTGGGGACTACGAGCAGTACTTC.

This clonotype was picked up many times. The junction differs from germline at one of its ends, possibly a read error. This chain joins TRBV24-1 and TRBJ2-5, with D tentatively TRBD2 (6 bases). The germline CDR1 and CDR2 sequences are KGHDR and SFDVKD. The CDR3 length is 11 residues. As DNA, the CDR3 is TGTGCCACCAGTGATAGGGACTCCCACTACTTC. Translation gives CATSDRDSHYF.

This clonotype has ten or more counts. V usage is TRBV27 and J usage is TRBJ1-1; 7 nucleotides agree with TRBD1. The germline CDR1 and CDR2 sequences are MNHEY and SMNVEV (reference sequence). After removal of 2 bases from V and 1 base from J, the junction contained 7 bases not matched to a gene. The CDR3 has 16 amino acids. The CDR3 DNA is TGTGCCAGCAGTTTAACGGCCGGGACAGAGAACACTGAAGCTTTCTTT. It codes for CASSLTAGTENTEAFF.

This clonotype occurred many times. The V gene is TRBV6-5, the J gene TRBJ2-2, with D tentatively TRBD2 (6 bases). With 2 bases removed from V and 3 bases from J, the gap between germline ends came to 10 bases. Germline loops: CDR1 MNHEY, CDR2 SVGAGI. The length of the CDR3 is 15 residues. The CDR3: CASSYAGRDTGELFF. DNA of the CDR3: TGTGCCAGCAGTTACGCGGGAAGGGACACCGGGGAGCTGTTTTTT.

CDR3 bases: TGTGCCAGCAGCTTAGACAGGGGCAAGAAGACCCAGTACTTC. The encoded protein is CASSLDRGKKTQYF. The chain links TRBV2 to TRBJ2-5, with 8 bases matching TRBD1. V lost 6 bases and J lost 6; bases outside the gene matches: 9. The germline V gene has CDR1 SNHLY and CDR2 FYNNEI. The length of the CDR3 is 14 residues.

This clonotype has a count of ten or more. V gene TRBV2 combines with J gene TRBJ2-5; TRBD2 aligns across 7 bases. Germline trimming cut 8 bases from V and 2 bases from J; bases unmatched to any gene: 5. Germline CDR1 SNHLY, CDR2 FYNNEI. The CDR3 loop spans 13 amino acids. CDR3 loop: CASGGLHQETQYF. Here the CDR3 DNA reads TGTGCCAGCGGGGGACTACATCAAGAGACCCAGTACTTC.

The chain joins TRBV9 to TRBJ1-2; TRBD1 might be the D (6 bases). V was clipped by 3 bases and J by 2 bases, with 14 bases between them. CDR1 SGDLS and CDR2 YYNGEE come from the germline V gene. The CDR3 totals 15 residues. The CDR3 here is CASSAEDRSNYGYTF. CDR3 bases: TGTGCCAGCAGCGCCGAAGACAGGTCGAACTATGGCTACACCTTC.

This clonotype was seen repeatedly, ten times or more. The genes are TRBV9 and TRBJ2-7, with 15 bases aligning to TRBD2. This CDR3 is 15 amino acids long. V lost 4 bases and J lost 6; bases outside the gene matches: 5. CDR1 is SGDLS and CDR2 is YYNGEE in the germline V gene. The chain's CDR3 is CASSPPGLAGGEQYF. In DNA form, the CDR3 reads TGTGCCAGCAGCCCCCCGGGACTAGCGGGAGGCGAGCAGTACTTC. The entire variable domain, with the rest obtained from reference TRBV9 and TRBJ2-7, is as follows: DSGVTQTPKHLITATGQRVTLRCSPRSGDLSVYWYQQSLDQGLQFLIQYYNGEERAKGNILERFSAQQFPDLHSELNLSSLELGDSALYFCASSPPGLAGGEQYFGPGTRLTVT.

This clonotype has more than one count but fewer than ten. V is TRBV10-3 and J is TRBJ2-5; D assignment may be TRBD1 or TRBD2 (5 bases each). V was trimmed by 3 bases and J by 5 bases, leaving 16 bases between them. The germline CDR1 and CDR2 sequences are ENHRY and SYGVKD. The CDR3 is 15 amino acids. CDR3 DNA: TGTGCCATCAGTGACACAGAGGGGATGATGGAGACCCAGTACTTC. It translates to CAISDTEGMMETQYF.

This clonotype was detected ten times or more. V usage is TRBV5-1 and J usage is TRBJ2-6, with 10 bases lining up with TRBD1. V trimming: 3 bases; J trimming: 4 bases; junction bases outside the gene matches: 13. Germline assignment: CDR1 SGHRS and CDR2 YFSETQ. The CDR3 has 19 residues. The CDR3 DNA is TGCGCCAGCAGCTCACGACAGGGGGCGTTTATCTTGGGGGCCAACGTCCTGACTTTC. As protein: CASSSRQGAFILGANVLTF.

This clonotype has a count of ten or more. The chain couples TRBV28 to TRBJ2-7, with TRBD1 identical over 7 bases. CDR3 size: 14 residues. Germline CDR1 reads MDHEN; CDR2 reads SYDVKM. V gave up 6 bases and J gave up 3 bases; unmatched junction bases: 8. The CDR3 loop reads CASRNPGQHYEQYF. In DNA, the CDR3 is TGTGCCAGCAGGAATCCGGGACAGCACTACGAGCAGTACTTC.

V and J are TRBV5-1 and TRBJ1-3; 9 nucleotides align to TRBD1. Losses at the gene ends were 3 bases for V and 12 bases for J; bases not matched to a gene: 10. The CDR3 contains 14 residues. The V gene's germline CDR1 is SGHRS and CDR2 YFSETQ. Here the CDR3 reads CASSSGTGLGGIYF. The CDR3 DNA reads TGCGCCAGCAGCTCGGGGACAGGGCTTGGTGGCATATATTTT.